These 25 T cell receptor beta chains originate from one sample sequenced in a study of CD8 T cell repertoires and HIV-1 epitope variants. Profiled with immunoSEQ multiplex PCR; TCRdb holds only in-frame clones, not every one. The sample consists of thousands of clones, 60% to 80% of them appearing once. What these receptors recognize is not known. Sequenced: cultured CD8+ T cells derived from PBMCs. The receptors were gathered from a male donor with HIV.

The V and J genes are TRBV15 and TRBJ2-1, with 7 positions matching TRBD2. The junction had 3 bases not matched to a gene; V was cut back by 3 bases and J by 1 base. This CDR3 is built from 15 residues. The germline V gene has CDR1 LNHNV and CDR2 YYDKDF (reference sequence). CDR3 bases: TGTGCCACCAGCAGGAGAGCGGGGTCCTACAATGAGCAGTTCTTC. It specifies CATSRRAGSYNEQFF.

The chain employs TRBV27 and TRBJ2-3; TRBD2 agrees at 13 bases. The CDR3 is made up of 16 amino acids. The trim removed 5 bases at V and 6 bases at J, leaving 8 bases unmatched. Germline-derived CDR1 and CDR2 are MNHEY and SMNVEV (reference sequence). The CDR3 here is CASSTGTSGVLDTQYF. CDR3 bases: TGTGCCAGCAGTACCGGGACTAGCGGGGTCTTGGATACGCAGTATTTT.

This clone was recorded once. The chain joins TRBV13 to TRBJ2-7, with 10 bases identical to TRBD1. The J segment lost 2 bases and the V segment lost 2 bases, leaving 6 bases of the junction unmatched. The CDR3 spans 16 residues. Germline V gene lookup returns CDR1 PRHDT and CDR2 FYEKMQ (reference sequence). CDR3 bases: TGTGCCAGCAGCTTAAAAGGGACAGGGGAGCCCTACGAGCAGTACTTC. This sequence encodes CASSLKGTGEPYEQYF.

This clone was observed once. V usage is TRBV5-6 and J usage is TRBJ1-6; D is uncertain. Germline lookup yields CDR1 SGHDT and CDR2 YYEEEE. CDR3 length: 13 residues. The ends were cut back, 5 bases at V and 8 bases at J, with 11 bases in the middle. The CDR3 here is CASRVDLYSPLHF. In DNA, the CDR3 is TGTGCCAGCAGGGTTGATTTGTATTCACCCCTCCACTTT.

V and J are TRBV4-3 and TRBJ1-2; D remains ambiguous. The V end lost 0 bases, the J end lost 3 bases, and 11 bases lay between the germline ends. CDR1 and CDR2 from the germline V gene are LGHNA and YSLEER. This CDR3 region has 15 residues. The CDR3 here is CASSQDTSVDYGYTF. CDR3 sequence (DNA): TGCGCCAGCAGCCAAGATACCTCGGTTGACTATGGCTACACCTTC.

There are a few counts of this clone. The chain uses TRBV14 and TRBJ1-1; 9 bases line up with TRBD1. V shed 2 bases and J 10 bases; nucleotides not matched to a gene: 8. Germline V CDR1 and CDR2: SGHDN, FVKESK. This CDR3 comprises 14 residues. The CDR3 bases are TGTGCCAGCAGCCAACGGGACAGGGTTGATGGAGCTTTCTTT. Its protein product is CASSQRDRVDGAFF.

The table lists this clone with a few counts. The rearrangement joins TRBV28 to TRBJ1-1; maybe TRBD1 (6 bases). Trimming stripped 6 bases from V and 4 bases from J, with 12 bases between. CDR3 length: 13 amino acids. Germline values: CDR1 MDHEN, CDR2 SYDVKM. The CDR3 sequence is CASRTGEVTEAFF. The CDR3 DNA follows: TGTGCCAGCAGGACAGGAGAGGTCACTGAAGCTTTCTTT. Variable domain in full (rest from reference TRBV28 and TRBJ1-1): DVKVTQSSRYLVKRTGEKVFLECVQDMDHENMFWYRQDPGLGLRLIYFSYDVKMKEKGDIPEGYSVSREKKERFSLILESASTNQTSMYLCASRTGEVTEAFFGQGTRLTVV.

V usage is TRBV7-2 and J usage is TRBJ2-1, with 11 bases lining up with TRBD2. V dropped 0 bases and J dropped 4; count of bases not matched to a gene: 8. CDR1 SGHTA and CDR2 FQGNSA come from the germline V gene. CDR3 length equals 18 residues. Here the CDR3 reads CASSLATTSGAQYNEQFF. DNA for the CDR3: TGTGCCAGCAGCTTAGCGACGACTAGCGGGGCCCAATACAATGAGCAGTTCTTC.

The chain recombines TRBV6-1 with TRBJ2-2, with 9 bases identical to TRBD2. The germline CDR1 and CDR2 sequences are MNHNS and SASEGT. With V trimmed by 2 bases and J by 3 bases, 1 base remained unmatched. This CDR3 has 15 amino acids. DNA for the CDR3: TGTGCCAGCAGTGAAAGGACTAGCGACACCGGGGAGCTGTTTTTT. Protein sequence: CASSERTSDTGELFF.

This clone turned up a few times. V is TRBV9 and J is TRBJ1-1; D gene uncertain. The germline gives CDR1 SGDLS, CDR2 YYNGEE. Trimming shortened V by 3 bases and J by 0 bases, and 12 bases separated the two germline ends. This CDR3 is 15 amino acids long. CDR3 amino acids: CASSAGEILNTEAFF. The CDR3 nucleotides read TGTGCCAGCAGCGCCGGGGAGATTTTGAACACTGAAGCTTTCTTT. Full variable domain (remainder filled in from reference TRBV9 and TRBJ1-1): DSGVTQTPKHLITATGQRVTLRCSPRSGDLSVYWYQQSLDQGLQFLIQYYNGEERAKGNILERFSAQQFPDLHSELNLSSLELGDSALYFCASSAGEILNTEAFFGQGTRLTVV.

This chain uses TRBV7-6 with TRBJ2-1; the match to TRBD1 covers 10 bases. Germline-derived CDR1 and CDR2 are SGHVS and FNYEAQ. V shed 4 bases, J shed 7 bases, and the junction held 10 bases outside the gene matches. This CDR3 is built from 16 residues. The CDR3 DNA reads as TGTGCCAGCAGCTCGACTAGACAGGGGGCATTAAATGAGCAGTTCTTC. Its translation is CASSSTRQGALNEQFF.

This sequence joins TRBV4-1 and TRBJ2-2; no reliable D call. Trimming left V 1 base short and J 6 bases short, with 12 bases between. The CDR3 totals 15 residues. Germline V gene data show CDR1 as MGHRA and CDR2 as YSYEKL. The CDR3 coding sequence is TGCGCCAGCAGCCAAGGGCCCCCTGAGGCCGGGGAGCTGTTTTTT. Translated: CASSQGPPEAGELFF.

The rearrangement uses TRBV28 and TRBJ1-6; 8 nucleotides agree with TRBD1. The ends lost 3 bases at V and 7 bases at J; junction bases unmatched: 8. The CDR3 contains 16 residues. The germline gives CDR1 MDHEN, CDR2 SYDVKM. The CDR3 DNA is TGTGCCAGCAGTTTCGGGGAAGGACAGGGAAATTCACCCCTCCACTTT. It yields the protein CASSFGEGQGNSPLHF.

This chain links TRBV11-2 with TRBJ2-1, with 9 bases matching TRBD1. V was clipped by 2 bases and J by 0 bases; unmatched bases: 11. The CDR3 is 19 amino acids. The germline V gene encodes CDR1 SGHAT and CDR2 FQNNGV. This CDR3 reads CASSLLGTGSTSSYNEQFF. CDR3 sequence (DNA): TGTGCCAGCAGCTTATTAGGGACAGGGTCTACGAGCTCCTACAATGAGCAGTTCTTC. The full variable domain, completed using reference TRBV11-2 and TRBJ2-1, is EAGVAQSPRYKIIEKRQSVAFWCNPISGHATLYWYQQILGQGPKLLIQFQNNGVVDDSQLPKDRFSAERLKGVDSTLKIQPAKLEDSAVYLCASSLLGTGSTSSYNEQFFGPGTRLTVL.

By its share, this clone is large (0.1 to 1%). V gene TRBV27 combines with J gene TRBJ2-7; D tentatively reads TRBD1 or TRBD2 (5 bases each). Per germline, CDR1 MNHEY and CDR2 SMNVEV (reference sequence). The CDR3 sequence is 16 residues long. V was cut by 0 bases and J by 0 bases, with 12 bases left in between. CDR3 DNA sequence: TGTGCCAGCAGTTTATCGGTTGGGACGTACTCCTACGAGCAGTACTTC. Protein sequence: CASSLSVGTYSYEQYF.

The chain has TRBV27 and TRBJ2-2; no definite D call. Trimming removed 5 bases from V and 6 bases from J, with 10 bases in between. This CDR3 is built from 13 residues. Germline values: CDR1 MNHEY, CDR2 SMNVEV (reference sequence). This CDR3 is CASSRQDPGELFF. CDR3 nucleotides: TGTGCCAGCAGTAGGCAGGACCCCGGGGAGCTGTTTTTT.

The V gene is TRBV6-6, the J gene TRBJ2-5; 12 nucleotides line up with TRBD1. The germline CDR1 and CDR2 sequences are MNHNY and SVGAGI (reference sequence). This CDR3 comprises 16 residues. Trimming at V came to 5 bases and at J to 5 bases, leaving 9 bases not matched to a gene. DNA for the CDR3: TGTGCCAGCAGTCAGGGACAGGGGGCGTTTTCCGAGACCCAGTACTTC. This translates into CASSQGQGAFSETQYF.

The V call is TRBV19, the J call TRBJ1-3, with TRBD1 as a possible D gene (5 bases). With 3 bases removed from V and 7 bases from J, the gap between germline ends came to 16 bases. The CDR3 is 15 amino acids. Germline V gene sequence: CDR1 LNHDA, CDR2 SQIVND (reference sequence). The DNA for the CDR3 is TGTGCCAGTAGTATGGGGCGGCGCGCGATGAACACCATATATTTT. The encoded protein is CASSMGRRAMNTIYF.

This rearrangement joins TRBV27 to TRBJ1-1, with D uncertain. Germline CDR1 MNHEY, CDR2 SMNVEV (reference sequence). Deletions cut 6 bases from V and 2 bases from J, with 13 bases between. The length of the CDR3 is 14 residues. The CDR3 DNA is TGTGCCAGCAGGCTTTTGGACGGTAACACTGAAGCTTTCTTT. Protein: CASRLLDGNTEAFF.

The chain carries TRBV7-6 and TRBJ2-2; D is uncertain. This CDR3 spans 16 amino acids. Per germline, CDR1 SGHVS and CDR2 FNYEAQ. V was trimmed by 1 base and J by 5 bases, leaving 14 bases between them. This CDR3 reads CASSLVFRSRTGELFF. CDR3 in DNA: TGTGCCAGCAGCTTAGTGTTCAGGTCGCGGACCGGGGAGCTGTTTTTT.

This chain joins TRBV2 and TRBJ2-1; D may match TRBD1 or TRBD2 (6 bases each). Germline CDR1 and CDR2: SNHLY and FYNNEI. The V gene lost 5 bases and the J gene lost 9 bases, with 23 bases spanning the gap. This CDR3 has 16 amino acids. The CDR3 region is CASSSPGLQQGGEQFF. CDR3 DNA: TGTGCCAGCAGTTCTCCGGGACTTCAACAAGGGGGTGAGCAGTTCTTC.

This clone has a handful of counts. This CDR3 reads CASSPDMPSSYNSPLHF. The CDR3 coding sequence is TGTGCCAGCAGTCCAGACATGCCGAGCTCCTATAATTCACCCCTCCACTTT. The rearrangement links TRBV2 to TRBJ1-6; D gene unclear. The CDR3 extends over 17 amino acids. V was clipped by 5 bases and J by 0 bases, with 14 bases between them. CDR1 SNHLY and CDR2 FYNNEI come from the germline V gene.

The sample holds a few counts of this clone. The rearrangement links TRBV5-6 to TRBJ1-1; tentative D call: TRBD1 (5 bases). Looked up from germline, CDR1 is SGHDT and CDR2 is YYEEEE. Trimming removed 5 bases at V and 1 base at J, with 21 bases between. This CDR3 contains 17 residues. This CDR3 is CASSSSSRGTWNTEAFF. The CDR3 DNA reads TGTGCCAGCAGTTCTTCCTCCCGTGGGACTTGGAACACTGAAGCTTTCTTT.

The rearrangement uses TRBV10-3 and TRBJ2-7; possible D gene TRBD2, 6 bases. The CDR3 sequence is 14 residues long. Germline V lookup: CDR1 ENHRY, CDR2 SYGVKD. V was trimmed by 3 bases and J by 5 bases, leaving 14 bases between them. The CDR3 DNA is TGTGCCATCAGTGATATCGGGGGTCCCCACGAGCAGTACTTC. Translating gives CAISDIGGPHEQYF.

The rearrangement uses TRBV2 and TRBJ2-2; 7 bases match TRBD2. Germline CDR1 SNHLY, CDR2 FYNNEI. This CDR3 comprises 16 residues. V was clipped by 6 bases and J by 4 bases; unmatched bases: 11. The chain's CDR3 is CASRGGTLDSTGELFF. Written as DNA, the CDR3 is TGTGCCAGCAGGGGGGGGACGTTGGATTCCACCGGGGAGCTGTTTTTT.